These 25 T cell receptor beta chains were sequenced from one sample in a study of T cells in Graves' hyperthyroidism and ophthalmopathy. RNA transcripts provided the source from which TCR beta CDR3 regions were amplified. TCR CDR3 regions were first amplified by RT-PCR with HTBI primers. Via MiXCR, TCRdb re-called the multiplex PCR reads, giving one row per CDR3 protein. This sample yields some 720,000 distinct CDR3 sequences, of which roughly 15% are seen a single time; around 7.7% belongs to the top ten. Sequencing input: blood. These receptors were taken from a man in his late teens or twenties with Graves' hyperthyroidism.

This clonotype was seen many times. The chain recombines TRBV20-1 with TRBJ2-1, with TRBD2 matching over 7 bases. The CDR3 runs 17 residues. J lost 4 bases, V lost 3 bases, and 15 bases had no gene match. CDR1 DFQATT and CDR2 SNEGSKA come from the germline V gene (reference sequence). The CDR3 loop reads CSARSRSGGRGYNEQFF. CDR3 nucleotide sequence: TGCAGTGCTAGGTCACGATCAGGCGGGAGAGGATACAATGAGCAGTTCTTC.

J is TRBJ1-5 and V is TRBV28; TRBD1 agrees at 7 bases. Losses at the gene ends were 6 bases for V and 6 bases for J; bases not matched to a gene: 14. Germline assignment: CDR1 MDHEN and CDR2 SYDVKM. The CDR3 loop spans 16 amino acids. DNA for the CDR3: TGTGCCAGCAGGGGTGCCCGAGACAGGGTGTCTCAGCCCCAGCATTTT. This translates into CASRGARDRVSQPQHF. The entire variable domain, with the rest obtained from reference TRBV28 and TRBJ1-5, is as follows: DVKVTQSSRYLVKRTGEKVFLECVQDMDHENMFWYRQDPGLGLRLIYFSYDVKMKEKGDIPEGYSVSREKKERFSLILESASTNQTSMYLCASRGARDRVSQPQHFGDGTRLSIL.

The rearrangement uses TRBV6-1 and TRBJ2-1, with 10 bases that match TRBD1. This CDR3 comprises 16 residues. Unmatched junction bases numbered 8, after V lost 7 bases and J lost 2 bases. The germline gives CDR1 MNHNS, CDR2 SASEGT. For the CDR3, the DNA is TGTGCCAGCAACACCTTGACAGGGGGCGCCTACAATGAGCAGTTCTTC. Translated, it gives CASNTLTGGAYNEQFF.

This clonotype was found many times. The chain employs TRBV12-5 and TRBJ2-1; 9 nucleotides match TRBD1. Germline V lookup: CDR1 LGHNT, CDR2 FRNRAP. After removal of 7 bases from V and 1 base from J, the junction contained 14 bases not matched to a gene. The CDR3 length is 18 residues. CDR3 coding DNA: TGTGCTAGTGCCTTGCAAAGGACAGGGGATAGGTCCTACAATGAGCAGTTCTTC. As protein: CASALQRTGDRSYNEQFF. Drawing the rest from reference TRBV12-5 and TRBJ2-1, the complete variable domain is DARVTQTPRHKVTEMGQEVTMRCQPILGHNTVFWYRQTMMQGLELLAYFRNRAPLDDSGMPKDRFSAEMPDATLATLKIQPSEPRDSAVYFCASALQRTGDRSYNEQFFGPGTRLTVL.

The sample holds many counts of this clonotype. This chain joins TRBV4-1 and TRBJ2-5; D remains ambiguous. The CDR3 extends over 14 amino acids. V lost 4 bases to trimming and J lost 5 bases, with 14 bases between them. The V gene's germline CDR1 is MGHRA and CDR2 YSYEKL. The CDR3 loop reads CASSRPGPWETQYF. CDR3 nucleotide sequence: TGCGCCAGCAGCCGACCGGGCCCTTGGGAGACCCAGTACTTC.

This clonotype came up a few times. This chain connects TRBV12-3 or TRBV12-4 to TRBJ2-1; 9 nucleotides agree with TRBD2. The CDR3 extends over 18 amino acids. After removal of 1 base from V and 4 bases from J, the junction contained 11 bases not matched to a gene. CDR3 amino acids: CASSLGSGSTSGYNEQFF. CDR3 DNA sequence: TGTGCCAGCAGTTTAGGTTCCGGATCGACTAGCGGATACAATGAGCAGTTCTTC.

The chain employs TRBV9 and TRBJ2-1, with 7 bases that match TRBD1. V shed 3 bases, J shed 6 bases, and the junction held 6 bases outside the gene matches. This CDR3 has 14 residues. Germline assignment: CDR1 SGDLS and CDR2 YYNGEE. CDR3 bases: TGTGCCAGCAGCGACCCCACAGGGGTCAATGAGCAGTTCTTC. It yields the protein CASSDPTGVNEQFF. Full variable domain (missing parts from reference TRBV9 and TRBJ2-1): DSGVTQTPKHLITATGQRVTLRCSPRSGDLSVYWYQQSLDQGLQFLIQYYNGEERAKGNILERFSAQQFPDLHSELNLSSLELGDSALYFCASSDPTGVNEQFFGPGTRLTVL.

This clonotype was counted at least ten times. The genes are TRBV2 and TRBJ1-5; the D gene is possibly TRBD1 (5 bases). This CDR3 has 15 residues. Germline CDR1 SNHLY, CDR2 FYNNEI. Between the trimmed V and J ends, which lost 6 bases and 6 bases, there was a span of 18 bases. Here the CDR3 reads CASSPSGGGSQPQHF. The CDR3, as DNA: TGTGCCAGCAGCCCGTCAGGCGGGGGAAGTCAGCCCCAGCATTTT.

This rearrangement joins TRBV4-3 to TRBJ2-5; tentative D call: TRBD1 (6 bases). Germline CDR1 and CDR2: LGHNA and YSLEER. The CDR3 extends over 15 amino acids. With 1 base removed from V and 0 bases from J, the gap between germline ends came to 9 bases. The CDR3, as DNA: TGCGCCAGCAGCCAAGGACAGGCGAACCAAGAGACCCAGTACTTC. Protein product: CASSQGQANQETQYF.

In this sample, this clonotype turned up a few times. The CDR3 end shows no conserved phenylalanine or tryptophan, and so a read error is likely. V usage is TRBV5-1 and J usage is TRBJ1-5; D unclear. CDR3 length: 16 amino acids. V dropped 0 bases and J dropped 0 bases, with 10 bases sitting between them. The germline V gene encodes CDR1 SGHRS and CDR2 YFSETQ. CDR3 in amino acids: CASSLVPGHSNQPQHL. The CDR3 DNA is TGCGCCAGCAGCTTGGTGCCGGGTCATAGCAATCAGCCCCAGCATTTA.

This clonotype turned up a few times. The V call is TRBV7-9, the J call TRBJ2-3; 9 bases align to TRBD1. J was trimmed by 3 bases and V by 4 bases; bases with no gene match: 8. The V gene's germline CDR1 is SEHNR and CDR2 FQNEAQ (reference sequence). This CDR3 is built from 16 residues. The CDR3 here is CASSSQQGALTDTQYF. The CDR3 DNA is TGTGCCAGCAGCTCCCAACAGGGGGCCCTAACAGATACGCAGTATTTT.

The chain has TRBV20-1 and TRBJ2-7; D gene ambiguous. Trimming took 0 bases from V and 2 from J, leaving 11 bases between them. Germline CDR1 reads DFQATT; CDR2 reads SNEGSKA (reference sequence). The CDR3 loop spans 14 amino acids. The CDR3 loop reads CSARDRNGPYEQYF. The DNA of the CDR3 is TGCAGTGCTAGAGATCGAAACGGACCCTACGAGCAGTACTTC.

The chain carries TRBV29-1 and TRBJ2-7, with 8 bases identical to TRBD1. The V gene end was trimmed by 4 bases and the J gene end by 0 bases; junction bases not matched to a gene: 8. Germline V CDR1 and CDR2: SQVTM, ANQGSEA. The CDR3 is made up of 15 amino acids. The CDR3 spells CSVAHLTGGSYEQYF. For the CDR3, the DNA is TGCAGCGTTGCCCACCTAACAGGGGGCTCCTACGAGCAGTACTTC.

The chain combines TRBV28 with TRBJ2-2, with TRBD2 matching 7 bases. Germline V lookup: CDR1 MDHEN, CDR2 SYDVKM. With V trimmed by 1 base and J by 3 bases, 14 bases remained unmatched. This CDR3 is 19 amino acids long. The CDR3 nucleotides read TGTGCCAGCAGTTTATCCCTACTTATTAGCGGGCCGGACACCGGGGAGCTGTTTTTT. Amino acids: CASSLSLLISGPDTGELFF.

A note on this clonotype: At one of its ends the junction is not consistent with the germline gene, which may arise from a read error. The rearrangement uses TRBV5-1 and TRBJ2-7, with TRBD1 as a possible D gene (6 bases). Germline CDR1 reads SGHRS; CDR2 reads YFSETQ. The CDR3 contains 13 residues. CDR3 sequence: CVSSLKGAYEQYF. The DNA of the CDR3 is TGCGTCAGCAGCTTGAAGGGGGCCTACGAGCAGTACTTC.

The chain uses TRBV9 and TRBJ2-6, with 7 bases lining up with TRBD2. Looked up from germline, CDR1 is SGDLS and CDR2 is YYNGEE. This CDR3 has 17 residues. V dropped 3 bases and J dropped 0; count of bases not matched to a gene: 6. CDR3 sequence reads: CASSGGLMSSGANVLTF. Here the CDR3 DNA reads TGTGCCAGCAGCGGGGGACTAATGAGCTCTGGGGCCAACGTCCTGACTTTC.

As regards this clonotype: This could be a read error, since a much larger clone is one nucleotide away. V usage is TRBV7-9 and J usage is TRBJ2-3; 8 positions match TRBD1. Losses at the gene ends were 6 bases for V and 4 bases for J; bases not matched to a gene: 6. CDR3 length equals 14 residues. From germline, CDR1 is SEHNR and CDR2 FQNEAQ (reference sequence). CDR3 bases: TGTGCCAGCAGACCTTCGACAGGGGCAGATACGCAGTATTTT. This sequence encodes CASRPSTGADTQYF.

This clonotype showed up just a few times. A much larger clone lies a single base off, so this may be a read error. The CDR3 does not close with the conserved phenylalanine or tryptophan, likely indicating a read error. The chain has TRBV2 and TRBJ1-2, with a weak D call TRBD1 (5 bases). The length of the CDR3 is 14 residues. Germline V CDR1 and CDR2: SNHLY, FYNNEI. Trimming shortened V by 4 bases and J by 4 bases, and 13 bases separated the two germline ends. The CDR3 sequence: CASSAGVSGYGYTL. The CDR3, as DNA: TGTGCCAGCAGTGCGGGGGTCTCAGGCTATGGCTACACCCTC.

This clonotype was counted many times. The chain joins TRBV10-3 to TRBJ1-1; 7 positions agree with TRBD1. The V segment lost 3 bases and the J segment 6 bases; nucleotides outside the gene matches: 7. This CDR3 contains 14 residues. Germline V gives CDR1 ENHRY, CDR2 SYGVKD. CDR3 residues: CAISDLTGPAEAFF. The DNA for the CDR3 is TGTGCCATCAGTGACCTGACAGGGCCCGCTGAAGCTTTCTTT.

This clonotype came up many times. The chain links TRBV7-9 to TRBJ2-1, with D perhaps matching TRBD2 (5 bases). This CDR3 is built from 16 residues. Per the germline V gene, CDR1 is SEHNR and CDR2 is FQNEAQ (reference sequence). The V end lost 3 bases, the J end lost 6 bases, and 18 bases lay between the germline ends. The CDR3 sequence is CASSFRRESTRNEQFF. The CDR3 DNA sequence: TGTGCCAGCAGCTTTCGAAGGGAGTCGACGCGCAATGAGCAGTTCTTC. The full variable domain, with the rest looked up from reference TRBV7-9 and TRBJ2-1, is DTGVSQNPRHKITKRGQNVTFRCDPISEHNRLYWYRQTLGQGPEFLTYFQNEAQLEKSRLLSDRFSAERPKGSFSTLEIQRTEQGDSAMYLCASSFRRESTRNEQFFGPGTRLTVL.

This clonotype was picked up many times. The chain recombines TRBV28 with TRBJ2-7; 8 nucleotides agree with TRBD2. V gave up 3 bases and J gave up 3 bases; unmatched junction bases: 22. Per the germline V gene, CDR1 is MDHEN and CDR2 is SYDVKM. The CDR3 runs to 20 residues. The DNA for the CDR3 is TGTGCCAGCAGTTTTTCCGGGACCAAGCGCAATAGCGGGACCCTCTACGAGCAGTACTTC. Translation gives CASSFSGTKRNSGTLYEQYF.

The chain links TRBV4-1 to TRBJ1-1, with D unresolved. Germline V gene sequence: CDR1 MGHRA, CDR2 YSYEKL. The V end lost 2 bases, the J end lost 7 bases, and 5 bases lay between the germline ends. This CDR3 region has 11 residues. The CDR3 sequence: CASSQTGEAFF. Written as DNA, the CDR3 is TGCGCCAGCAGCCAAACGGGTGAAGCTTTCTTT.

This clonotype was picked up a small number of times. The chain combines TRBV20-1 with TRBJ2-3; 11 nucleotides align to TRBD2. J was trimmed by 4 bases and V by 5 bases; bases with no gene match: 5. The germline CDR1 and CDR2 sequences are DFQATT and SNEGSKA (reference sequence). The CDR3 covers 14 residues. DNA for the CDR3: TGCAGTGCTTTAGCGGGAGGGTCTGCAGATACGCAGTATTTT. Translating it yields CSALAGGSADTQYF.

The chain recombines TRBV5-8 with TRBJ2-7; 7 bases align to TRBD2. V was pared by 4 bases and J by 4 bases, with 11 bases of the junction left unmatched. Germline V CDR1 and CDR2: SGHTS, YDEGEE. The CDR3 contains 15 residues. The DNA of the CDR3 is TGTGCCAGCAGCCTGAGGGGCGGGAGCCCTTACGAGCAGTACTTC. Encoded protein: CASSLRGGSPYEQYF.

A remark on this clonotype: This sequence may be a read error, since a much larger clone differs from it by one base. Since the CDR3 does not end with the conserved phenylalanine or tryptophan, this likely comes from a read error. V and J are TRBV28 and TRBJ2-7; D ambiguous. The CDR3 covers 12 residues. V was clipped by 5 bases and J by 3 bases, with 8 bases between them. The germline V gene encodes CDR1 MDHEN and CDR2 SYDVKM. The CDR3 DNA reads TGTGCCAGCAGTCTAGACATCTACGAGCAGTACCTC. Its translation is CASSLDIYEQYL.